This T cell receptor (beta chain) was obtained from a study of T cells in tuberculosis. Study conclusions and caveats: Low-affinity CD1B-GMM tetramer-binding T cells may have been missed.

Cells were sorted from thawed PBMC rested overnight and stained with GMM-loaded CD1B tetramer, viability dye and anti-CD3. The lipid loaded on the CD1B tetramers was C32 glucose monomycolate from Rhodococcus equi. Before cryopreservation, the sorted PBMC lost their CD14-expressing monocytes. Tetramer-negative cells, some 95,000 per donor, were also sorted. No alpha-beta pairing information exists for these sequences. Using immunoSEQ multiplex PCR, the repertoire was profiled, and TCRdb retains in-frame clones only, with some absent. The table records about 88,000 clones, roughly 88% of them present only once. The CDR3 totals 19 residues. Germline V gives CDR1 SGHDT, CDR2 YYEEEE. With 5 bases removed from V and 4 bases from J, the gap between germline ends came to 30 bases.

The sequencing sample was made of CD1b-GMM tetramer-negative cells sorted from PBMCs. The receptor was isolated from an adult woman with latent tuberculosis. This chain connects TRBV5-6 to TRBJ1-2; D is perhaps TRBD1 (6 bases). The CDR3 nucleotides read TGTGCCAGCAGGTCCAGGGGCCGGGGCTCGATCCTCTCCATCTATGGCTACACCTTC. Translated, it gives CASRSRGRGSILSIYGYTF.